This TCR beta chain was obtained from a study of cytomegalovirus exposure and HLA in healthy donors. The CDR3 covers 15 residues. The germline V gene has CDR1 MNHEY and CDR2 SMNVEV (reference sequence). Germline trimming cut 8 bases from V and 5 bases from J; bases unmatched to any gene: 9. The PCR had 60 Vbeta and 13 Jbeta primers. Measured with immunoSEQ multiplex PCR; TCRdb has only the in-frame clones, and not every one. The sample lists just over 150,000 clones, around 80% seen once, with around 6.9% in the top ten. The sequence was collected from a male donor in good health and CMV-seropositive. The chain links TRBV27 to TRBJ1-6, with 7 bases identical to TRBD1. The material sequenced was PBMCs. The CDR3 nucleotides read TGTGCCAGCCCGACAGGGTCACGGAATAATTCACCCCTCCACTTT. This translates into CASPTGSRNNSPLHF.